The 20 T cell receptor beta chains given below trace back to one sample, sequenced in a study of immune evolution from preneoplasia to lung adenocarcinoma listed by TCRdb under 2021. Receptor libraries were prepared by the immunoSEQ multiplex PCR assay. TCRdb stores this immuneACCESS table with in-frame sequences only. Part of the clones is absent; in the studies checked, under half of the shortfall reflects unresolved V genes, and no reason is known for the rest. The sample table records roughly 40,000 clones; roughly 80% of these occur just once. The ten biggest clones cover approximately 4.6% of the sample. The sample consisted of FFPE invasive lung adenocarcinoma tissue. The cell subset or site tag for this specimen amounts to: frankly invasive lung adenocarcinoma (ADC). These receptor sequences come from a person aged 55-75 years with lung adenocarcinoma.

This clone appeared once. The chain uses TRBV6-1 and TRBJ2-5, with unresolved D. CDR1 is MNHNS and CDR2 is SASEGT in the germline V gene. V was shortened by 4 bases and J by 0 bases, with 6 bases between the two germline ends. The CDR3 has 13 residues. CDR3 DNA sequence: TGTGCCAGCAGTGTTAGAAACCAAGAGACCCAGTACTTC. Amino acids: CASSVRNQETQYF.

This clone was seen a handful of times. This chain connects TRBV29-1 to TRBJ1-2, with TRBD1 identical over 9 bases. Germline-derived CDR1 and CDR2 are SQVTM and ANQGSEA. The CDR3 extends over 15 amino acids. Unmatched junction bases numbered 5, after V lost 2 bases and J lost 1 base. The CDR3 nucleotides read TGCAGCGTTGAACCCCGGGACAGGGATAACTATGGCTACACCTTC. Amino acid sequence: CSVEPRDRDNYGYTF.

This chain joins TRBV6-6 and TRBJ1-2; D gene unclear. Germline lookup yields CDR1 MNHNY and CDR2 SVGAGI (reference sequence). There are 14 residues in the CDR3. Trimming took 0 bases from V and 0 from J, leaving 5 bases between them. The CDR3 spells CASSYSSSNYGYTF. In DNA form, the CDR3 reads TGTGCCAGCAGTTACTCATCTTCTAACTATGGCTACACCTTC.

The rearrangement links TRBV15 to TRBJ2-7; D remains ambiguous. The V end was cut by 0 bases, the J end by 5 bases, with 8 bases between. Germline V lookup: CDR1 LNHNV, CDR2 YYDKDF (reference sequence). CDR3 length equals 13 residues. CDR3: CATSRELSDEQYF. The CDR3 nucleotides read TGTGCCACCAGCAGAGAGCTGAGTGACGAGCAGTACTTC.

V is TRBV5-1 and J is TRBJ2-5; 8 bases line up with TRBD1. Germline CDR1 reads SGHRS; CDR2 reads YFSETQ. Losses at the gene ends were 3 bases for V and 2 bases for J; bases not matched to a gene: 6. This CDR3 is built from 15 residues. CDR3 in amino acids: CASSSGQGGQETQYF. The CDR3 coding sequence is TGCGCCAGCAGCTCCGGACAGGGTGGGCAAGAGACCCAGTACTTC. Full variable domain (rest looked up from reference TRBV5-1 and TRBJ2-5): KAGVTQTPRYLIKTRGQQVTLSCSPISGHRSVSWYQQTPGQGLQFLFEYFSETQRNKGNFPGRFSGRQFSNSRSEMNVSTLELGDSALYLCASSSGQGGQETQYFGPGTRLLVL.

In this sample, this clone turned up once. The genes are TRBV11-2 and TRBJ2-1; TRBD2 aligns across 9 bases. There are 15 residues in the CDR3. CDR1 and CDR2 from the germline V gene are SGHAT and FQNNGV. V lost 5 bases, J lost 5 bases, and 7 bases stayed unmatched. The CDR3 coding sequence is TGTGCCAGCAGCCCGACGACTAGCGGAGACAATGAGCAGTTCTTC. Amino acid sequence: CASSPTTSGDNEQFF.

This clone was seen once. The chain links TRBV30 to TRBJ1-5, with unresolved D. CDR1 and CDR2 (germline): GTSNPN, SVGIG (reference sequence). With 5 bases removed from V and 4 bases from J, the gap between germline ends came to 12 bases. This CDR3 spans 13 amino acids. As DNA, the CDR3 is TGTGCCTGGGCACCAGGACCGAATCAGCCCCAGCATTTT. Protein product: CAWAPGPNQPQHF.

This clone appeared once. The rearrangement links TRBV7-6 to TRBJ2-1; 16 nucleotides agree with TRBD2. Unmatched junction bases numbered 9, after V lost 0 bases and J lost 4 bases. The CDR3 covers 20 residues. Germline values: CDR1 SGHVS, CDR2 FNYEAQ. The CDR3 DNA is TGTGCCAGCAGCTTAGCTCCGGGACTAGCGGGAGGGCCGGGTTACAATGAGCAGTTCTTC. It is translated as CASSLAPGLAGGPGYNEQFF.

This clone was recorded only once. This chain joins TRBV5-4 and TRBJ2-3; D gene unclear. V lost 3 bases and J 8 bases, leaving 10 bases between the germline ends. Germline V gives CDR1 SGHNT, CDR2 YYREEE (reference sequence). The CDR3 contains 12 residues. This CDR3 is CASSSTLGTQYF. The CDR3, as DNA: TGTGCCAGCAGCTCCACGCTCGGTACGCAGTATTTT.

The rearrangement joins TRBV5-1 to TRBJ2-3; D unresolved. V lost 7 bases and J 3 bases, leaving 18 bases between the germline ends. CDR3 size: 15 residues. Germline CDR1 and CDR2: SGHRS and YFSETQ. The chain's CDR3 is CASAGLDPRTDTQYF. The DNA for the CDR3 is TGCGCCAGCGCCGGTCTGGACCCTCGGACAGATACGCAGTATTTT. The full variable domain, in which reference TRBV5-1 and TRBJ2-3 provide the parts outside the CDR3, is KAGVTQTPRYLIKTRGQQVTLSCSPISGHRSVSWYQQTPGQGLQFLFEYFSETQRNKGNFPGRFSGRQFSNSRSEMNVSTLELGDSALYLCASAGLDPRTDTQYFGPGTRLTVL.

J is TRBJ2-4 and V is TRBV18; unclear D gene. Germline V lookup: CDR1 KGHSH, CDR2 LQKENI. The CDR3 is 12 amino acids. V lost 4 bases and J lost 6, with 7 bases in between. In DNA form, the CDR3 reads TGTGCCAGCTCACGAGACCGAAACATTCAGTACTTC. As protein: CASSRDRNIQYF.

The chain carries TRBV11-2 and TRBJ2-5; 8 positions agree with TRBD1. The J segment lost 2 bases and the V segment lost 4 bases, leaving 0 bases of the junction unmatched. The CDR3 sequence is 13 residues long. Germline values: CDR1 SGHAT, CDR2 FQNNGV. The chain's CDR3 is CASSWDRQETQYF. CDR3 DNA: TGTGCCAGCAGCTGGGACAGGCAAGAGACCCAGTACTTC.

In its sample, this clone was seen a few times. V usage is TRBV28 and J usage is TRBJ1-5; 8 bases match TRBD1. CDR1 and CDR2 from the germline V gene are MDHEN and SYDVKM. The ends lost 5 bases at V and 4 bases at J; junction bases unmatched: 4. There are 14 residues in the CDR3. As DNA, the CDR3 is TGTGCCAGCAGTCCGGACAGGGAAAATCAGCCCCAGCATTTT. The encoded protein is CASSPDRENQPQHF.

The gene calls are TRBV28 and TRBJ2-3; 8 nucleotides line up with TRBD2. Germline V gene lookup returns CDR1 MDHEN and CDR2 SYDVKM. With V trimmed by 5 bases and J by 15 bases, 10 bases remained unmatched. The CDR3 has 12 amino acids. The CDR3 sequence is CASSPKTSVYYF. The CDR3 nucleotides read TGTGCCAGCAGTCCCAAGACTAGCGTCTACTATTTT.

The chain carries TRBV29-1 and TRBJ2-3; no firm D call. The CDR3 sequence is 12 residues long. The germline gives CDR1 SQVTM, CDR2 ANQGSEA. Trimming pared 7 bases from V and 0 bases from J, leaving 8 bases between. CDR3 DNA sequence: TGCAGCGCTACGACTAGCACAGATACGCAGTATTTT. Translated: CSATTSTDTQYF.

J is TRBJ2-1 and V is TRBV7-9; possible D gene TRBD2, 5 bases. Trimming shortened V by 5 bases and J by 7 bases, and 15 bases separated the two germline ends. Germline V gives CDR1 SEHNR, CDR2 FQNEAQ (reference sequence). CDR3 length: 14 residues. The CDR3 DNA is TGTGCCAGCAGCCCCGGGGTGGGGAAGAATGAGCAGTTCTTC. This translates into CASSPGVGKNEQFF.

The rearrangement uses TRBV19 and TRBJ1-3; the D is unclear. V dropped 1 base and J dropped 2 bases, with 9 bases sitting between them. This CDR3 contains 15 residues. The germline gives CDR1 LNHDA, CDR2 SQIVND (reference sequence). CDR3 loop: CASSIGQTTGNTIYF. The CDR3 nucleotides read TGTGCCAGTAGTATAGGGCAGACGACTGGAAACACCATATATTTT.

The CDR3: CASSVVSGTGELFF. DNA for the CDR3: TGTGCCAGCAGCGTAGTTTCAGGCACCGGGGAGCTGTTTTTT. The chain employs TRBV9 and TRBJ2-2; D uncertain. The V and J ends lost 0 bases and 4 bases respectively, with 7 bases between them. The CDR3 sequence is 14 residues long. Germline values: CDR1 SGDLS, CDR2 YYNGEE.

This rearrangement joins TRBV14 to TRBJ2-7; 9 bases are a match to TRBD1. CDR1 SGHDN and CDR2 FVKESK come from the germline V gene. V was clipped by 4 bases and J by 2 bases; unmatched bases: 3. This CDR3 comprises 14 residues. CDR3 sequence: CASSRWTGAYEQYF. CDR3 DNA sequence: TGTGCCAGCAGCCGATGGACAGGGGCCTACGAGCAGTACTTC.

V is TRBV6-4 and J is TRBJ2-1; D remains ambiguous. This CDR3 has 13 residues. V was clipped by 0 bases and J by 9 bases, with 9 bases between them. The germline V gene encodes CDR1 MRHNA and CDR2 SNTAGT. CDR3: CASSDSPDREQFF. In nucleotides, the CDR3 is TGTGCCAGCAGTGACTCACCGGACCGTGAGCAGTTCTTC.